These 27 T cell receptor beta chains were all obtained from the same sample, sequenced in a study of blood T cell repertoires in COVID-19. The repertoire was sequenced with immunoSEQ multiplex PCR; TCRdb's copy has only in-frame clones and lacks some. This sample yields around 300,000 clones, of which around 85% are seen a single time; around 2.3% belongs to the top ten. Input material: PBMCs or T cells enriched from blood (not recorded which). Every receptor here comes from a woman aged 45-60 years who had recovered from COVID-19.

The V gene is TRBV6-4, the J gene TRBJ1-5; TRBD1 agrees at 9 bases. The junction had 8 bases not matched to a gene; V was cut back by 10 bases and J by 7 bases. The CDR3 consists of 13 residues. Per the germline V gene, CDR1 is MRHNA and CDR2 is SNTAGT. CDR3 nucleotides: TGTGCCATGGGACAGGGAAGGAGACAGCCCCAGCATTTT. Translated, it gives CAMGQGRRQPQHF.

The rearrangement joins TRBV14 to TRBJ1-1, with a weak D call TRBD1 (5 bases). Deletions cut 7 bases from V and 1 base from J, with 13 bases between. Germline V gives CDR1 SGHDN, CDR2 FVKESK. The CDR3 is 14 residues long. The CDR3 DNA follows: TGTGCCAGCAACCCGACAGTGGCGAACACTGAAGCTTTCTTT. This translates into CASNPTVANTEAFF.

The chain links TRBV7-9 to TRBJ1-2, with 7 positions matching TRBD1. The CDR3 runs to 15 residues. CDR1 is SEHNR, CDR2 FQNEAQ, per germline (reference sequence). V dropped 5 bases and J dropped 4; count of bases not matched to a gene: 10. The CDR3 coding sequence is TGTGCCAGCAGCGCGCCGGGACAGCGATTCTATGGCTACACCTTC. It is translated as CASSAPGQRFYGYTF. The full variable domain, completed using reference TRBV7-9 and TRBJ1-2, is DTGVSQNPRHKITKRGQNVTFRCDPISEHNRLYWYRQTLGQGPEFLTYFQNEAQLEKSRLLSDRFSAERPKGSFSTLEIQRTEQGDSAMYLCASSAPGQRFYGYTFGSGTRLTVV.

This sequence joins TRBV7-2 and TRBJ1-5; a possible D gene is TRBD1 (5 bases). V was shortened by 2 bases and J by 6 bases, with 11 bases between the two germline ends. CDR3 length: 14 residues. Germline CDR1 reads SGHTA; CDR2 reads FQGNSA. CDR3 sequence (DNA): TGTGCCAGCAGCTTATCGGGGGTAGGTCAGCCCCAGCATTTT. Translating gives CASSLSGVGQPQHF.

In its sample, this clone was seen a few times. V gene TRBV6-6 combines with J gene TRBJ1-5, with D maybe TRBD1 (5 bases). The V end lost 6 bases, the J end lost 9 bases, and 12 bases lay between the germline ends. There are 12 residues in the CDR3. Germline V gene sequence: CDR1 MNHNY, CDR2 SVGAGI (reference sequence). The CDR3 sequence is CASSPPGGPQHF. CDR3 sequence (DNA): TGTGCCAGCAGCCCCCCCGGGGGGCCCCAGCATTTT.

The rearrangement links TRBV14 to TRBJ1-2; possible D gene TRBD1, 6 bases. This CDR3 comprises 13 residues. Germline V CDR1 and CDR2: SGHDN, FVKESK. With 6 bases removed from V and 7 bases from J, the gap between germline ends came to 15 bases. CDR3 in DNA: TGTGCCAGCAGAGCTCAGGGGTTGGGTGGCTACACCTTC. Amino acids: CASRAQGLGGYTF.

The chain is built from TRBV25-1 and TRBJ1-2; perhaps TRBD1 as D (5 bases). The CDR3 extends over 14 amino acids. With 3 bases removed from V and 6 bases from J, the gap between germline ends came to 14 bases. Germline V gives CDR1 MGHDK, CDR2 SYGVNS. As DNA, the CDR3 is TGTGCCAGCAGTGATGGCAGGGTTATCGATGGCTACACCTTC. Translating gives CASSDGRVIDGYTF.

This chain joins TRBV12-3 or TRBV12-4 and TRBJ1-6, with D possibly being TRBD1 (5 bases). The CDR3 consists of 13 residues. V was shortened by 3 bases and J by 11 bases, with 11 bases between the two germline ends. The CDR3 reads CASSFQTGAPLHF. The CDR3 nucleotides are TGTGCCAGCAGTTTCCAAACAGGAGCACCCCTCCACTTT.

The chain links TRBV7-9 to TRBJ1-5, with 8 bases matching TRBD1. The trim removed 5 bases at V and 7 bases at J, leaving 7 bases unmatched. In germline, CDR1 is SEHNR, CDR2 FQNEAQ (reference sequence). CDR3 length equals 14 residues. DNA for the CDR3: TGTGCCAGCAGCGACAGGGGCCCAAGGCAGCCCCAGCATTTT. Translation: CASSDRGPRQPQHF.

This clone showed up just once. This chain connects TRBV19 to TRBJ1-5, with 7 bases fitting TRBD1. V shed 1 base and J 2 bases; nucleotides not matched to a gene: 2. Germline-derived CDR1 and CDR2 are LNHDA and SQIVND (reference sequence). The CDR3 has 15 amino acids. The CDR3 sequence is CASSIGDRRNQPQHF. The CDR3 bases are TGTGCCAGTAGTATAGGGGACAGACGCAATCAGCCCCAGCATTTT.

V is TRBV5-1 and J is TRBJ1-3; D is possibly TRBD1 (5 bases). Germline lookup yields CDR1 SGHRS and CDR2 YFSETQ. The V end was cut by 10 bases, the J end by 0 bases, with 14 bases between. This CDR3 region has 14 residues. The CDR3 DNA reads TGCGCCTCTCGGGGGGAAAGCTCTGGAAACACCATATATTTT. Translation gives CASRGESSGNTIYF.

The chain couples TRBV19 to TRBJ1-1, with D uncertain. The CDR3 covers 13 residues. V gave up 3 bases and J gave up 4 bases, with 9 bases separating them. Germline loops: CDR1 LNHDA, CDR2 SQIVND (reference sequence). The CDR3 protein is CASSMIGVTEAFF. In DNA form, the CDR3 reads TGTGCCAGTAGTATGATAGGAGTCACTGAAGCTTTCTTT.

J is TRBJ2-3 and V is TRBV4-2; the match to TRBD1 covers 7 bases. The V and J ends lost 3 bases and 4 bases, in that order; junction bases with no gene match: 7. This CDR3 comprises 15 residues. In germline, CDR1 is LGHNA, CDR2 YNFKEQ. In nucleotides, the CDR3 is TGTGCCAGCAGCCAGGCCGGGACAGCCTCAGATACGCAGTATTTT. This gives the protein CASSQAGTASDTQYF.

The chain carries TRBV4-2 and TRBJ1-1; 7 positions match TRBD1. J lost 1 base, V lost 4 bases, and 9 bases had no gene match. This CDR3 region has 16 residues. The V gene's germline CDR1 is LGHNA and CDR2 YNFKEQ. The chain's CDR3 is CASSPSGGLRNTEAFF. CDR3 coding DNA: TGTGCCAGCAGCCCCTCAGGGGGATTGAGGAACACTGAAGCTTTCTTT.

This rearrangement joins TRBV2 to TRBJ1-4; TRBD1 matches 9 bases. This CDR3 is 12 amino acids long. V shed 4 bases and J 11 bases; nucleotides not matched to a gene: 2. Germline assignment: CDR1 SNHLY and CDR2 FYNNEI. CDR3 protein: CASSGQGEKLFF. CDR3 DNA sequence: TGTGCCAGCAGTGGACAGGGGGAGAAACTGTTTTTT.

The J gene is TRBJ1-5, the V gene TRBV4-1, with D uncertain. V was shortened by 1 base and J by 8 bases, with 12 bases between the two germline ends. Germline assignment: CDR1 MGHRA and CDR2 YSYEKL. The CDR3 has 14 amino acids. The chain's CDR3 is CASSQARVFEPQHF. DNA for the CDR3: TGCGCCAGCAGCCAAGCTCGGGTGTTTGAGCCCCAGCATTTT.

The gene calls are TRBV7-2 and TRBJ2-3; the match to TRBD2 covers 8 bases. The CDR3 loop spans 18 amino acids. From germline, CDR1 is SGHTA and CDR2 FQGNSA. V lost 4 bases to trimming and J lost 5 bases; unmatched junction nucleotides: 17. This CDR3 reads CASSSRPGVAGKLDTQYF. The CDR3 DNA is TGTGCCAGCAGCTCAAGACCTGGGGTAGCGGGAAAACTAGATACGCAGTATTTT.

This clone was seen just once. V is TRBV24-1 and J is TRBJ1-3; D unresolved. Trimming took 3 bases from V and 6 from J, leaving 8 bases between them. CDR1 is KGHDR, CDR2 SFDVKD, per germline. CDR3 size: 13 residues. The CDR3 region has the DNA TGTGCCACCAGTGATCCGGGAGAAAACACCATATATTTT. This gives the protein CATSDPGENTIYF.

In nucleotides, the CDR3 is TGCAGTGCTACGTCAGGGGGGCCCTGGACCTTC. Translation: CSATSGGPWTF. This chain uses TRBV20-1 with TRBJ1-2; 7 nucleotides line up with TRBD1. V shed 4 bases and J 14 bases; nucleotides not matched to a gene: 10. The CDR3 runs to 11 residues. Germline CDR1 DFQATT, CDR2 SNEGSKA (reference sequence).

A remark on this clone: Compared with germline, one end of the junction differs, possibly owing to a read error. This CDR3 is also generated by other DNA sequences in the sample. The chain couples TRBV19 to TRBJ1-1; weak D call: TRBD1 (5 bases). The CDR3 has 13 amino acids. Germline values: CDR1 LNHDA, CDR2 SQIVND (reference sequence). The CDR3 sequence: CASSSQGGTEAFF. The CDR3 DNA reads TGTGCCAGTAGCTCGCAGGGTGGGACTGAGGCTTTCTTT.

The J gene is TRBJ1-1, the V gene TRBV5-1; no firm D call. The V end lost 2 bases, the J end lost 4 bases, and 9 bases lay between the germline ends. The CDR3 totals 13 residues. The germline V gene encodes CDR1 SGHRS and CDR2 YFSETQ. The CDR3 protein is CASSFNSGTEAFF. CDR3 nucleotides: TGCGCCAGCAGCTTCAACAGTGGCACTGAAGCTTTCTTT.

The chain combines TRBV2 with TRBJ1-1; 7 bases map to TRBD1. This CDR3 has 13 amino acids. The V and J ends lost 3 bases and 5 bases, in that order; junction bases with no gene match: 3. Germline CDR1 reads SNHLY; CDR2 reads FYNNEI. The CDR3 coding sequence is TGTGCCAGCAGTGATCAGGGGGTTACTGAAGCTTTCTTT. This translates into CASSDQGVTEAFF.

The CDR3 reads CASRSGGPHEQFF. For the CDR3, the DNA is TGTGCCAGCAGGTCGGGGGGGCCCCATGAGCAGTTCTTC. The rearrangement uses TRBV12-3 or TRBV12-4 and TRBJ2-1; 8 bases are a match to TRBD2. J lost 8 bases, V lost 6 bases, and 6 bases had no gene match. The CDR3 has 13 amino acids.

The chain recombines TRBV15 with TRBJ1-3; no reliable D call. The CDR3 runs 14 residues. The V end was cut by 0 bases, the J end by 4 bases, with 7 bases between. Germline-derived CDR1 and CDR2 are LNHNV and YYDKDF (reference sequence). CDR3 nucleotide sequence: TGTGCCACCAGCAGAGATCCCCAGGGAAACACCATATATTTT. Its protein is CATSRDPQGNTIYF.

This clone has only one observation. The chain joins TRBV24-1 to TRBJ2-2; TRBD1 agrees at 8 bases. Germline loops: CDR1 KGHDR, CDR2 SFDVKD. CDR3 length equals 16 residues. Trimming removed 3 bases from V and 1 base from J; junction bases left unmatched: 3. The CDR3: CATSDAGTGNTGELFF. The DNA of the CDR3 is TGTGCCACCAGTGATGCCGGGACAGGGAACACCGGGGAGCTGTTTTTT.

The DNA of the CDR3 is TGTGCCACCGCCCCCGGGGTAGCAAGGGACTACAATGAGCAGTTCTTC. Amino acids: CATAPGVARDYNEQFF. The J gene is TRBJ2-1, the V gene TRBV6-6, with D perhaps matching TRBD2 (5 bases). The germline V and J ends were trimmed by 10 bases and 3 bases, with 22 bases remaining between them. This CDR3 region has 16 residues. Germline CDR1 is MNHNY and CDR2 is SVGAGI (reference sequence).

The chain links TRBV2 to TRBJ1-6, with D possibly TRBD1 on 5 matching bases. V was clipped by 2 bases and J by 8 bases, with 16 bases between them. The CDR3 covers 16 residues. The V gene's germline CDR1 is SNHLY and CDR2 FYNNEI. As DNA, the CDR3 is TGTGCCAGCAGTGAAAAGCCAGCGGGGGGGGATTCACCCCTCCACTTT. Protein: CASSEKPAGGDSPLHF.